A selection of T cell receptor beta chains follows, all from one sample in a study of cytomegalovirus exposure and HLA in healthy donors. Clones were read by immunoSEQ multiplex PCR, and TCRdb kept only the in-frame ones, dropping some. The sample table sets out roughly 110,000 clones. The sequencing sample was made of PBMCs. The receptors come from a man aged 40-50 years in good health and CMV-seropositive. Each CDR3 is given with its conserved first and last residue.

>TRBJ2-7|15|TRBV27
CASSWTGRSSYEQYF
>TRBJ2-3|16|TRBV4-1
CASSRGLAGVTDTQYF
>TRBJ2-2|13|TRBV6-5
CASSYLGAGELFF
>TRBJ2-7|14|TRBV27
CASRAGTGNYEQYF
>TRBJ2-1|16|TRBV5-1
CASSLWTSGTYNEQFF
>TRBJ2-7|14|TRBV27
CASSLIEGAGEQYF
>TRBJ1-5|18|TRBV28
CASSLPRQGAVGNQPQHF
>TRBJ1-1|14|TRBV7-9
CASSFQGPNTEAFF
>TRBJ2-5|15|TRBV15
CATSRATGEWETQYF
>TRBJ2-7|13|TRBV27
CASSFWPSYEQYF
>TRBJ2-5|15|TRBV9
CASSVDRTPKETQYF
>TRBJ2-7|14|TRBV6-6
CASSYTGTSYEQYF
>TRBJ1-4|17|TRBV9
CASSVGTGGADNEKLFF
>TRBJ2-7|11|TRBV7-9
CASSLYYEQYF
>TRBJ1-2|16|TRBV5-1
CASSLSTGGAGYGYTF
>TRBJ2-7|14|TRBV5-5
CASSLRQGWAEQYF
>TRBJ2-7|13|TRBV10-2
CASSDPGAGEQYF
>TRBJ1-2|17|TRBV5-5
CASSLRDRGRSGYGYTF
>TRBJ2-1|14|TRBV19
CASSMLAVYNEQFF
>TRBJ2-3|17|TRBV7-3
CASSLAAPRLAGGHMYF
>TRBJ2-2|10|TRBV9
CATPFGELFF
>TRBJ2-2|15|TRBV5-1
CASEGLAGNTGELFF
>TRBJ2-7|13|TRBV7-2
CASSLARQDEQYF
>TRBJ1-2|13|TRBV5-1
CASSLAYQGGYTF
>TRBJ2-1|13|TRBV10-3
CAIRRDPYNEQFF
>TRBJ2-4|16|TRBV7-6
CASSPSAGDNQNIQYF
>TRBJ2-1|15|TRBV4-1
CASSQALAVNNEQFF
>TRBJ2-7|18|TRBV4-2
CASSHETSGSPRSYEQYF
>TRBJ2-3|20|TRBV7-3
CASSLIGGRLAGDSGDTQYF
>TRBJ2-7|15|TRBV10-1
CASSPDRRGSYEQYF